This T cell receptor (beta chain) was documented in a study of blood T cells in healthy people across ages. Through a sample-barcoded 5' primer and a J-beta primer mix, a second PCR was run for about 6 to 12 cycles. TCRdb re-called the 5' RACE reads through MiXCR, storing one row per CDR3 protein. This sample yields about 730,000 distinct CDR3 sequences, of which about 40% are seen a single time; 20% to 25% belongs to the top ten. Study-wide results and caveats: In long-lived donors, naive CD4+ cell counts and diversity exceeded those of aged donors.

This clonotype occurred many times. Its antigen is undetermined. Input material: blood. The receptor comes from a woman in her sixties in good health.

CDR3 DNA sequence: TGCGCCAGCAGCTTGGCCCAACCTCTAAACAATGAGCAGTTCTTC. Encoded protein: CASSLAQPLNNEQFF. The V and J genes are TRBV5-1 and TRBJ2-1; D not certain. CDR3 length equals 15 residues. Germline CDR1 SGHRS, CDR2 YFSETQ. V was shortened by 0 bases and J by 5 bases, with 12 bases between the two germline ends.